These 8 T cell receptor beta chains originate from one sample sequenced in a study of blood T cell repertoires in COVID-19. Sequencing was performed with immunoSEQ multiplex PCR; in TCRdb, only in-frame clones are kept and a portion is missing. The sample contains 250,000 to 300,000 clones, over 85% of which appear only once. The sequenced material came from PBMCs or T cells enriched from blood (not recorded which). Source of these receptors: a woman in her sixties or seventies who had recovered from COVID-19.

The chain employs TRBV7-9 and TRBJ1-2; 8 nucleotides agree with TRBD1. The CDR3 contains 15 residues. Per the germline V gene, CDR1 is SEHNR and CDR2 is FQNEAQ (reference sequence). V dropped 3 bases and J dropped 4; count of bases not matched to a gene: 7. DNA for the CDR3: TGTGCCAGCAGCTTGGGCCGGGACAGGACCTATGGCTACACCTTC. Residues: CASSLGRDRTYGYTF. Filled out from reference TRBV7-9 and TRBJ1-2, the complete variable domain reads DTGVSQNPRHKITKRGQNVTFRCDPISEHNRLYWYRQTLGQGPEFLTYFQNEAQLEKSRLLSDRFSAERPKGSFSTLEIQRTEQGDSAMYLCASSLGRDRTYGYTFGSGTRLTVV.

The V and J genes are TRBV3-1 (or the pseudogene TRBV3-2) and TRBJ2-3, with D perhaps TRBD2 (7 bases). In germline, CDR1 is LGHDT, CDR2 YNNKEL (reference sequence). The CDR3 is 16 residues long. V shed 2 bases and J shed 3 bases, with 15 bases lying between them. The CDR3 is CASSQFWGGRTDTQYF. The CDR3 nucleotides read TGTGCCAGCAGCCAATTCTGGGGGGGCAGGACAGATACGCAGTATTTT.

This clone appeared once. CDR3 sequence (DNA): TGTGCCAGCTCACCACTCGTGTCGGGTCAACAGACCCAGTACTTC. It translates to CASSPLVSGQQTQYF. The V call is TRBV18, the J call TRBJ2-5; D not certain. V lost 1 base, J lost 6 bases, and 15 bases lay in between. CDR1 KGHSH and CDR2 LQKENI come from the germline V gene. The CDR3 contains 15 residues.

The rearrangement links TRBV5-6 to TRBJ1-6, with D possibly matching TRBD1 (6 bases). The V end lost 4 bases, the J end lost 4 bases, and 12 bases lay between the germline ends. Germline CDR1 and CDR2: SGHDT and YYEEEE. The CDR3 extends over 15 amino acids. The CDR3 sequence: CASSAGQFYNSPLHF. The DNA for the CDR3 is TGTGCCAGCAGCGCCGGACAGTTTTATAATTCACCCCTCCACTTT. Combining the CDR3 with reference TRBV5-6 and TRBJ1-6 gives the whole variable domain DAGVTQSPTHLIKTRGQQVTLRCSPKSGHDTVSWYQQALGQGPQFIFQYYEEEERQRGNFPDRFSGHQFPNYSSELNVNALLLGDSALYLCASSAGQFYNSPLHFGNGTRLTVT.

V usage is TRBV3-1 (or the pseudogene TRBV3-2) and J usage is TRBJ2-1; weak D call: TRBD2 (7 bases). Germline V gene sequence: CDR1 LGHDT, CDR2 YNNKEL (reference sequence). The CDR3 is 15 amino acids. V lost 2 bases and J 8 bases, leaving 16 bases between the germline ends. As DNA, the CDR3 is TGTGCCAGCAGCCAAAACGGGGGGCCGTCTGATGAGCAGTTCTTC. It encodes CASSQNGGPSDEQFF.

The CDR3 nucleotides read TGCGCCAGCAGTGTGGGGCGGTACGAGCAGTACTTC. Protein: CASSVGRYEQYF. V gene TRBV10-2 combines with J gene TRBJ2-7, with D possibly TRBD1 on 5 matching bases. The CDR3 is 12 residues long. The germline CDR1 and CDR2 sequences are WSHSY and SAAADI. The V and J ends lost 4 bases and 4 bases respectively, with 8 bases between them.

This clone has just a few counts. The CDR3 loop reads CASRTGETGANVLTF. The CDR3 DNA reads as TGCGCCAGCAGGACAGGGGAGACTGGGGCCAACGTCCTGACTTTC. V gene TRBV10-2 combines with J gene TRBJ2-6; TRBD1 matches 8 bases. CDR3 size: 15 residues. Germline values: CDR1 WSHSY, CDR2 SAAADI. V lost 6 bases, J lost 2 bases, and 3 bases stayed unmatched.

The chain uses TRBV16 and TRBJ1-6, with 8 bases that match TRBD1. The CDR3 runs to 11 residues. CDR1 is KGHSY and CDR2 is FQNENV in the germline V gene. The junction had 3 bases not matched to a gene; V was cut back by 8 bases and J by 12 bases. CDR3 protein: CASGQGGPLHF. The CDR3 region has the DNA TGTGCCAGCGGACAGGGTGGACCCCTCCACTTT.